The clone carrying this TCR beta chain was observed a few times. These data are taken from a study of T cells in Graves' hyperthyroidism and ophthalmopathy. The CDR3 spans 18 residues. Germline CDR1 is MGHRA and CDR2 is YSYEKL. Trimming took 1 base from V and 0 from J; bases not matched to a gene: 7. No ophthalmopathy progression within 18 months constituted stable Graves' hyperthyroidism. Orbital computed tomography, thyroid ultrasound, serum thyroxine and TRAb, and clinical symptoms together informed the diagnoses. The source material, RNA transcripts, was used to amplify TCR beta CDR3 regions. A first-round RT-PCR of the TCR CDR3 used the HTBI primer set. Each CDR3 protein gets one entry after TCRdb re-called the multiplex PCR reads with MiXCR. Here the sample spans some 420,000 distinct CDR3 sequences, roughly an eighth being singletons.

The sequence was obtained from a woman younger than 30 with Graves' hyperthyroidism. The sample taken for sequencing was blood. This sequence joins TRBV4-1 and TRBJ2-2; 8 bases match TRBD2. The CDR3 reads CASSQVRSGRTNTGELFF. The CDR3 nucleotides read TGCGCCAGCAGCCAAGTTCGAAGCGGGAGAACGAACACCGGGGAGCTGTTTTTT.